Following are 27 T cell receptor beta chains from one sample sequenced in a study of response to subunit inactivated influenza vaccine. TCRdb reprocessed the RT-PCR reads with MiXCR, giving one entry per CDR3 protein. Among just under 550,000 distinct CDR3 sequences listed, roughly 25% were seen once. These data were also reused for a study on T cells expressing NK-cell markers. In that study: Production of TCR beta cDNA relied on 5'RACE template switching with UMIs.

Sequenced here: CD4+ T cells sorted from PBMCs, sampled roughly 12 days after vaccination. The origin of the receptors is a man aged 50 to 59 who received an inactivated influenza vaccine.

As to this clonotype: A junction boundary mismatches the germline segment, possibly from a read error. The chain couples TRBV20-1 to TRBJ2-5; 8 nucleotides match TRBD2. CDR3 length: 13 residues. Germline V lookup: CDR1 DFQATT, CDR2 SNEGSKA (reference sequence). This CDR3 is CSARLAGLEIQYF. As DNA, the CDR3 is TGCAGTGCAAGATTAGCGGGGTTGGAGATCCAGTACTTC.

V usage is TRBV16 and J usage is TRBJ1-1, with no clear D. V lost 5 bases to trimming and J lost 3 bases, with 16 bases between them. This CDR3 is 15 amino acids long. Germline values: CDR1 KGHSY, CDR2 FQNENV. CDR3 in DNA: TGTGCCAGCAGCGAAAGGAGTCGGCTGCACACTGAAGCTTTCTTT. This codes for CASSERSRLHTEAFF.

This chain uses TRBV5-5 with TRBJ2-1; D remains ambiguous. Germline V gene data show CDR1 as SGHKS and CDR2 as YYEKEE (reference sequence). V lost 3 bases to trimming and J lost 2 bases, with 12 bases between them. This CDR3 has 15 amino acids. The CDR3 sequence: CASSSYSVAYNEQFF. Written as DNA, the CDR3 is TGTGCCAGCAGCTCCTACAGCGTTGCCTACAATGAGCAGTTCTTC.

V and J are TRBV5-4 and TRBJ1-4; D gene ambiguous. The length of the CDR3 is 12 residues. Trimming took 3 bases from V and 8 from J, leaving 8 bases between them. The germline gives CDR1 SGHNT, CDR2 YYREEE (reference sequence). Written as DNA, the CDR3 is TGTGCCAGCAGCTCCACGACGGAAAAACTGTTTTTT. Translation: CASSSTTEKLFF.

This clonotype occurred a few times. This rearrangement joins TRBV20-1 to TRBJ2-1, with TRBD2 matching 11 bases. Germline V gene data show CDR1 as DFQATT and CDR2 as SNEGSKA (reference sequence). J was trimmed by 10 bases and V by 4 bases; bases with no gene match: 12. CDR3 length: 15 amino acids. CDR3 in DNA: TGCAGTGCTACGATAGCGGGGGGGCCAGCTGTGGAGCAGTTCTTC. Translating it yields CSATIAGGPAVEQFF.

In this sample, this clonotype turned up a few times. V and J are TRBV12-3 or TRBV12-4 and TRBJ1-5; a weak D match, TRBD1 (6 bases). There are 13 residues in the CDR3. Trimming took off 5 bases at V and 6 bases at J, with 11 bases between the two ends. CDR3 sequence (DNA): TGTGCCAGCAGTCCCAAGACAGGTCAGCCCCAGCATTTT. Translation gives CASSPKTGQPQHF.

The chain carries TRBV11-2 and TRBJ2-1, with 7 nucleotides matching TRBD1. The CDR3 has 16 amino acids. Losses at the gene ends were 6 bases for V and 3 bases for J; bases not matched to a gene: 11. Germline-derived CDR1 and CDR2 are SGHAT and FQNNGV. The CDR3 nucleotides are TGTGCCAGCAGTCCCGAGATGGGACAGTACTACAATGAGCAGTTCTTC. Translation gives CASSPEMGQYYNEQFF.

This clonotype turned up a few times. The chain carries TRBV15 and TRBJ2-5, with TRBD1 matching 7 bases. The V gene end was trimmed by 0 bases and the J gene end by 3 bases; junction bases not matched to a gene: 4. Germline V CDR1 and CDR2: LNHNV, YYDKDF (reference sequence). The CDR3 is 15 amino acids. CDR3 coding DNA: TGTGCCACCAGCAGAGATCCCACAGGGGAAGAGACCCAGTACTTC. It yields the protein CATSRDPTGEETQYF. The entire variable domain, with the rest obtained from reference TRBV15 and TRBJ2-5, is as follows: DAMVIQNPRYQVTQFGKPVTLSCSQTLNHNVMYWYQQKSSQAPKLLFHYYDKDFNNEADTPDNFQSRRPNTSFCFLDIRSPGLGDTAMYLCATSRDPTGEETQYFGPGTRLLVL.

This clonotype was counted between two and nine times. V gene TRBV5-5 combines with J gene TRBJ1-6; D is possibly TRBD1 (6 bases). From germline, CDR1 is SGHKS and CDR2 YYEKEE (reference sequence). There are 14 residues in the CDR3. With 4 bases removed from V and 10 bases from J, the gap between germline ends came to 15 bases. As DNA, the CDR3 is TGTGCCAGCAGCACGGGACATGGCGGCTCACCCCTCCACTTT. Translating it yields CASSTGHGGSPLHF.

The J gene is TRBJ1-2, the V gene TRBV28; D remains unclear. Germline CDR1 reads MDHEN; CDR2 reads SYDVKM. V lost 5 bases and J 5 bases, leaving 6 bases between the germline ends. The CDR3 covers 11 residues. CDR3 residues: CASSTYYGYTF. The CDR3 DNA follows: TGTGCCAGCAGTACCTATTATGGCTACACCTTC.

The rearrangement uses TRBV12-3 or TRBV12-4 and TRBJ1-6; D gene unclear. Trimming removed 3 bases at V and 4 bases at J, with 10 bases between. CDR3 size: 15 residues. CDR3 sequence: CASSLVGGYNSPLHF. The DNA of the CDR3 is TGTGCCAGCAGTTTGGTCGGAGGGTATAATTCACCCCTCCACTTT.

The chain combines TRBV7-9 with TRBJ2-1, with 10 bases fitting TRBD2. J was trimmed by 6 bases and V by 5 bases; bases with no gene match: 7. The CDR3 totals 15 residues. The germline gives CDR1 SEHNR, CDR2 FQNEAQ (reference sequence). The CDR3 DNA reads TGTGCCAGCAGCCGCAGCGGGGGGGCCTTCAATGAGCAGTTCTTC. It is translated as CASSRSGGAFNEQFF. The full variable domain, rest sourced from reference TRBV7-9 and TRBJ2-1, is DTGVSQNPRHKITKRGQNVTFRCDPISEHNRLYWYRQTLGQGPEFLTYFQNEAQLEKSRLLSDRFSAERPKGSFSTLEIQRTEQGDSAMYLCASSRSGGAFNEQFFGPGTRLTVL.

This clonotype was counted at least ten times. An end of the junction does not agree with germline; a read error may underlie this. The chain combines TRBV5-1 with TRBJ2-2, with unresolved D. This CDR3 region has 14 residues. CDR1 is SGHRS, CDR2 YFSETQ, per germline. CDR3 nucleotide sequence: TGTGCCAGCAGCTTAGTAACGAACACCGGGGAGCTGTTTTTT. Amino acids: CASSLVTNTGELFF.

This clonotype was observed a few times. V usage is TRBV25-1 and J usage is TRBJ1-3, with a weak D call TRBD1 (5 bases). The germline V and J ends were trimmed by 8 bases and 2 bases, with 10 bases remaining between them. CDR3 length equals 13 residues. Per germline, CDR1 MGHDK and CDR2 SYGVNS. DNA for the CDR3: TGTGCCAGCGGGACCGAAACTGGAAACACCATATATTTT. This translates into CASGTETGNTIYF. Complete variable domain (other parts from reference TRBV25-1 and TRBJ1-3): EADIYQTPRYLVIGTGKKITLECSQTMGHDKMYWYQQDPGMELHLIHYSYGVNSTEKGDLSSESTVSRIRTEHFPLTLESARPSHTSQYLCASGTETGNTIYFGEGSWLTVV.

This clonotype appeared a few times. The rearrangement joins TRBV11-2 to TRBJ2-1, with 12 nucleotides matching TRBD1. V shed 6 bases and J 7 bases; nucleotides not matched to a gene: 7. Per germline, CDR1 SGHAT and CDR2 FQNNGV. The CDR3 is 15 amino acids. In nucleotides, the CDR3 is TGTGCCAGCAGTCGGGACAGGGGGCGGTTTAATGAGCAGTTCTTC. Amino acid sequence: CASSRDRGRFNEQFF.

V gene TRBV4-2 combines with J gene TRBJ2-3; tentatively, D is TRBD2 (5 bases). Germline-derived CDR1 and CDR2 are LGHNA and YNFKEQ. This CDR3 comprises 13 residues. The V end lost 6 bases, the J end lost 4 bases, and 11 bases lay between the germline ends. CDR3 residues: CASSNYGADTQYF. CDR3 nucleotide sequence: TGTGCCAGCAGTAACTACGGGGCAGATACGCAGTATTTT.

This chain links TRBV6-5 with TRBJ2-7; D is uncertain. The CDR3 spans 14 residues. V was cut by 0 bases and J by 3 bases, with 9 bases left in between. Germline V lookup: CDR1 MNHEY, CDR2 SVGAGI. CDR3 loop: CASSYSIESYEQYF. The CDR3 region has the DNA TGTGCCAGCAGTTACTCGATTGAAAGCTACGAGCAGTACTTC.

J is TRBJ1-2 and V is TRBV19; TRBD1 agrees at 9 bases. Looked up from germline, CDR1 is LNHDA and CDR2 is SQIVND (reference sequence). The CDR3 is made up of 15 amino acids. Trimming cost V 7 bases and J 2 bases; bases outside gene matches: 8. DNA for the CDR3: TGTGCCAGTACCCCGGGACAGGGCGCGAACTATGGCTACACCTTC. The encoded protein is CASTPGQGANYGYTF.

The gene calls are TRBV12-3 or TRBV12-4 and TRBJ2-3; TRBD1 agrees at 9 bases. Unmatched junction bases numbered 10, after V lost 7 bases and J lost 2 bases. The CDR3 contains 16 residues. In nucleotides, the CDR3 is TGTGCCAGCACCCCTACACAGGGGGCTCCCACAGATACGCAGTATTTT. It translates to CASTPTQGAPTDTQYF.

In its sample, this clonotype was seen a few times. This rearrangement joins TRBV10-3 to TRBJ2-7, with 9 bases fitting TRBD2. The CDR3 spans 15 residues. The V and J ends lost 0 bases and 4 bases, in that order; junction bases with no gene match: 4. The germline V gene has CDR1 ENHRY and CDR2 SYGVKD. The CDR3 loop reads CAISESGREGYEQYF. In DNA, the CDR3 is TGTGCCATCAGTGAGTCGGGGCGGGAGGGTTACGAGCAGTACTTC.

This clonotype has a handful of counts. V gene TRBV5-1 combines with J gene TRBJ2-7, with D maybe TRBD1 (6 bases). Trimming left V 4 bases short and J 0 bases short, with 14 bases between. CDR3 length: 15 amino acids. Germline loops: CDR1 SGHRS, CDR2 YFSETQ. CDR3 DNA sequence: TGCGCCAGCAGCCCCTTTCAGGGGAACTCCTACGAGCAGTACTTC. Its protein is CASSPFQGNSYEQYF.

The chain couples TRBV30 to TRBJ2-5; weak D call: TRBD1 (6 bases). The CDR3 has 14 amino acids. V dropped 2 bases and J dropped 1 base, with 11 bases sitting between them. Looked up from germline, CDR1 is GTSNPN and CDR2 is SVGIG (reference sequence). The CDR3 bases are TGTGCCTGGAGTTCCGGGACAAGCCAAGAGACCCAGTACTTC. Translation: CAWSSGTSQETQYF.

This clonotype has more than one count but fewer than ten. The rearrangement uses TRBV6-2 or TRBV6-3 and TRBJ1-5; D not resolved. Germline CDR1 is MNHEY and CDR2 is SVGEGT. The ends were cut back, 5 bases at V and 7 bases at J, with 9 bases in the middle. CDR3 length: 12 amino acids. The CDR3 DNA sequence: TGTGCCAGCAGTCGCCGGAGACAGCCCCAGCATTTT. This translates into CASSRRRQPQHF.

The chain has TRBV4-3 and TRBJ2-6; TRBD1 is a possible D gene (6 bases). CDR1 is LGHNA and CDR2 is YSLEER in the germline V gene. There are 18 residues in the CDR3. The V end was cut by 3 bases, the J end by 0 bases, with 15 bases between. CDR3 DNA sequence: TGCGCCAGCAGCCAGGAACAGGGATCAGACTCTGGGGCCAACGTCCTGACTTTC. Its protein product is CASSQEQGSDSGANVLTF.

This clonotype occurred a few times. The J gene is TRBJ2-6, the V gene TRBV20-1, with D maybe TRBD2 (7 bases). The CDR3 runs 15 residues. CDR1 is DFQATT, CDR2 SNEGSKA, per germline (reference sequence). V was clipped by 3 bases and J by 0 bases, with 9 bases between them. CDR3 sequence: CSASGGPSGANVLTF. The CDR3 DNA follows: TGCAGTGCTAGCGGGGGGCCCTCTGGGGCCAACGTCCTGACTTTC.

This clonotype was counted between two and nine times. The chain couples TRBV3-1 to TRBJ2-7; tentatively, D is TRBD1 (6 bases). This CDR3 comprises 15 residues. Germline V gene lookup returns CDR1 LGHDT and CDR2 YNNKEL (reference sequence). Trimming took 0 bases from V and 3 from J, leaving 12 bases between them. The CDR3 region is CASSQEGRGNYEQYF. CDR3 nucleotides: TGTGCCAGCAGCCAAGAGGGCAGGGGCAACTACGAGCAGTACTTC.

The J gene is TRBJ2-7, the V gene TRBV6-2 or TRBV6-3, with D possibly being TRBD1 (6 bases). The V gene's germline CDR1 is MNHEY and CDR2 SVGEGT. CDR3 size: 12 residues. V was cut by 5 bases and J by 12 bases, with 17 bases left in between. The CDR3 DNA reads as TGTGCCAGCAGTACGGCCGGGACACTGCCGTACTTC. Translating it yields CASSTAGTLPYF.